This T cell receptor beta chain was identified in a study of regulatory T cells in long-lasting Graves disease. In building TCR beta libraries, iRepertoire HTBI primers were used together with Arm-PCR of CDR3 regions. MiXCR was run by TCRdb on the multiplex PCR reads, yielding one entry per CDR3 protein. The sample consists of 450,000 to 600,000 distinct CDR3 sequences, roughly 13% of them appearing once. This clonotype was picked up many times. Time point: newly diagnosed GD, antithyroid drugs for less than 3 months. The authors made the TCR library using RNA they extracted from PBMCs. Another study also made use of these data, one on T cells in Graves' hyperthyroidism and ophthalmopathy. As reported in that work: Absence of ophthalmopathy progression within 18 months defined stable Graves' hyperthyroidism.

The sequence was collected from a man aged 25-45 years with Graves disease. The specimen comprised peripheral blood mononuclear cells (PBMCs), sampled at new diagnosis, from a patient treated with antithyroid drugs.

CDR3 protein: CASSLEGGRTDTQYF. CDR3 bases: TGTGCCAGCAGCTTAGAGGGTGGGCGAACAGATACGCAGTATTTT. The V call is TRBV11-2, the J call TRBJ2-3; D call uncertain. V was clipped by 0 bases and J by 3 bases, with 10 bases between them. The CDR3 is made up of 15 amino acids. CDR1 and CDR2 (germline): SGHAT, FQNNGV.